The 17 T cell receptor beta chains below were found in one sample sequenced in a study of shared clonotypes between healthy human individuals. Assay: immunoSEQ multiplex PCR; the TCRdb copy retains only in-frame clones and omits some. Among roughly 2.5 million clones listed, just over 90% were seen once. The sample comprised naive CD4+ T cells sorted from blood. Indicated subset: CD45RA+ positively selected. These receptors all stem from a man younger than 35 in good health.

The chain employs TRBV5-1 and TRBJ2-1; TRBD2 aligns across 14 bases. The ends lost 4 bases at V and 10 bases at J; junction bases unmatched: 19. The germline gives CDR1 SGHRS, CDR2 YFSETQ. The length of the CDR3 is 19 residues. The CDR3 nucleotides are TGCGCCAGCAGCCTCCCGAGGGACATTAGACTAGCGGGGGGGTGGGAGCAGTTCTTC. It is translated as CASSLPRDIRLAGGWEQFF. The full variable domain, rest sourced from reference TRBV5-1 and TRBJ2-1, is KAGVTQTPRYLIKTRGQQVTLSCSPISGHRSVSWYQQTPGQGLQFLFEYFSETQRNKGNFPGRFSGRQFSNSRSEMNVSTLELGDSALYLCASSLPRDIRLAGGWEQFFGPGTRLTVL.

The rearrangement joins TRBV5-1 to TRBJ2-1; 7 bases are a match to TRBD2. Germline CDR1 and CDR2: SGHRS and YFSETQ. The CDR3 contains 12 residues. V lost 0 bases to trimming and J lost 11 bases; unmatched junction nucleotides: 2. CDR3 nucleotide sequence: TGCGCCAGCAGCTTGGCGGGACTACAGCAGTTCTTC. This encodes CASSLAGLQQFF.

This sequence joins TRBV4-2 and TRBJ1-2; 8 bases are a match to TRBD1. CDR1 and CDR2 (germline): LGHNA, YNFKEQ. CDR3 size: 16 residues. Germline trimming cut 2 bases from V and 0 bases from J; bases unmatched to any gene: 5. CDR3 protein: CASSQRTGWPNYGYTF. The CDR3 DNA is TGTGCCAGCAGCCAAAGGACAGGGTGGCCTAACTATGGCTACACCTTC.

The chain carries TRBV10-3 and TRBJ2-7; 7 bases match TRBD1. The trim removed 1 base at V and 4 bases at J, leaving 4 bases unmatched. This CDR3 has 14 amino acids. CDR1 and CDR2 (germline): ENHRY, SYGVKD. CDR3 sequence: CAISEWGTAYEQYF. The CDR3 DNA follows: TGTGCCATCAGTGAGTGGGGGACAGCTTACGAGCAGTACTTC.

This clone was picked up one time. In DNA, the CDR3 is TGTGCCAGCTTGGGACTAGCGGGTATTCGGGAGCAGTTCTTC. It is translated as CASLGLAGIREQFF. The chain carries TRBV18 and TRBJ2-1; 12 nucleotides match TRBD2. Germline CDR1 reads KGHSH; CDR2 reads LQKENI. This CDR3 region has 14 residues. Trimming took 7 bases from V and 10 from J; bases not matched to a gene: 8.

The rearrangement uses TRBV4-1 and TRBJ2-7, with TRBD1 identical over 8 bases. There are 17 residues in the CDR3. CDR1 is MGHRA and CDR2 is YSYEKL in the germline V gene. The junction had 16 bases not matched to a gene; V was cut back by 6 bases and J by 3 bases. The CDR3 nucleotides are TGCGCCAGCAGACCAACCGGACAGGGAAGGTCGGACTACGAGCAGTACTTC. It yields the protein CASRPTGQGRSDYEQYF.

This chain connects TRBV10-1 to TRBJ2-2; D is unclear. Trimming pared 4 bases from V and 4 bases from J, leaving 7 bases between. Germline CDR1 WNHNN, CDR2 SYGVQD (reference sequence). This CDR3 has 13 amino acids. The CDR3 nucleotides are TGCGCCAGCAGTGGTAGAGTCACCGGGGAGCTGTTTTTT. This gives the protein CASSGRVTGELFF.

This chain connects TRBV2 to TRBJ2-3, with D possibly TRBD2 on 7 matching bases. This CDR3 spans 17 amino acids. V lost 8 bases and J 4 bases, leaving 25 bases between the germline ends. Looked up from germline, CDR1 is SNHLY and CDR2 is FYNNEI. The chain's CDR3 is CASRLGLGGAGSDTQYF. In nucleotides, the CDR3 is TGTGCCAGCCGACTAGGTCTAGGGGGGGCCGGATCAGATACGCAGTATTTT.

In the case of this clone: Other nucleotide sequences from this sample produce the same CDR3. CDR3 loop: CASRELAGGSTDTQYF. The CDR3 DNA is TGTGCCAGTAGGGAACTAGCGGGAGGGTCCACAGATACGCAGTATTTT. The chain has TRBV19 and TRBJ2-3, with 13 bases lining up with TRBD2. CDR3 length: 16 residues. Germline V gene lookup returns CDR1 LNHDA and CDR2 SQIVND (reference sequence). The J segment lost 2 bases and the V segment lost 6 bases, leaving 5 bases of the junction unmatched.

This chain connects TRBV6-1 to TRBJ1-1, with TRBD1 matching 8 bases. V dropped 5 bases and J dropped 7; count of bases not matched to a gene: 9. The CDR3 is 14 amino acids. In germline, CDR1 is MNHNS, CDR2 SASEGT. Here the CDR3 reads CASSWDRMDNEAFF. DNA of the CDR3: TGTGCCAGCAGTTGGGACAGGATGGATAATGAAGCTTTCTTT.

This chain uses TRBV5-4 with TRBJ2-3; TRBD1 aligns across 11 bases. CDR1 and CDR2 from the germline V gene are SGHNT and YYREEE (reference sequence). The trim removed 4 bases at V and 4 bases at J, leaving 5 bases unmatched. The CDR3 contains 15 residues. The CDR3 reads CASSVGTGGADTQYF. The CDR3 region has the DNA TGTGCCAGCAGCGTCGGGACAGGGGGAGCAGATACGCAGTATTTT.

Only one count was recorded for this clone. The chain combines TRBV11-2 with TRBJ2-1; either TRBD1 or TRBD2 may supply D (5 bases each). Trimming removed 5 bases from V and 8 bases from J, with 16 bases in between. The CDR3 contains 14 residues. Germline-derived CDR1 and CDR2 are SGHAT and FQNNGV. The CDR3 reads CASSRGRSIDEQFF. As DNA, the CDR3 is TGTGCCAGCAGCCGGGGACGGAGTATAGATGAGCAGTTCTTC.

This chain joins TRBV15 and TRBJ2-1; D gene unclear. The CDR3 is 15 amino acids. CDR1 and CDR2 (germline): LNHNV, YYDKDF (reference sequence). Trimming shortened V by 8 bases and J by 0 bases, and 14 bases separated the two germline ends. This CDR3 is CATSGGQSSYNEQFF. The CDR3 nucleotides are TGTGCCACCTCGGGCGGCCAGAGCTCCTACAATGAGCAGTTCTTC.

This chain links TRBV4-2 with TRBJ2-1, with D unclear. Per the germline V gene, CDR1 is LGHNA and CDR2 is YNFKEQ. Trimming pared 4 bases from V and 8 bases from J, leaving 18 bases between. The CDR3 contains 15 residues. CDR3 bases: TGTGCCAGCAGCCTGAGTGACTCCCACCGTGATGAGCAGTTCTTC. Amino acids: CASSLSDSHRDEQFF.

The gene calls are TRBV4-1 and TRBJ1-1, with no clear D. This CDR3 comprises 19 residues. Trimming stripped 1 base from V and 0 bases from J, with 21 bases between. Germline CDR1 and CDR2: MGHRA and YSYEKL. CDR3 DNA sequence: TGCGCCAGCAGCCAAGGCTCATTAGGCAGCCAGACCCTGAACACTGAAGCTTTCTTT. This sequence encodes CASSQGSLGSQTLNTEAFF.

J is TRBJ2-6 and V is TRBV5-1; a possible D gene is TRBD1 (5 bases). This CDR3 contains 12 residues. V lost 4 bases, J lost 13 bases, and 12 bases lay in between. Germline loops: CDR1 SGHRS, CDR2 YFSETQ. As DNA, the CDR3 is TGCGCCAGCAGCCCCCAGGGTACGGTCCTGACTTTC. Translated, it gives CASSPQGTVLTF.

Of note for this clone: Other DNA sequences in the sample encode the same CDR3. The rearrangement joins TRBV2 to TRBJ1-1; possible D gene TRBD1, 6 bases. V was cut by 5 bases and J by 4 bases, with 11 bases left in between. This CDR3 has 13 amino acids. CDR1 is SNHLY, CDR2 FYNNEI, per germline. The CDR3 DNA is TGTGCCAGCAGTCCCGAAGGGGGCACTGAAGCTTTCTTT. Amino acids: CASSPEGGTEAFF.